These 17 T cell receptor beta chains originate from one sample sequenced in a study of OX40 agonist ivuxolimab in advanced cancers. The assay was immunoSEQ multiplex PCR, and TCRdb's table has in-frame clones only and misses some. The repertoire includes 53,000 or so clones, roughly 84% of them detected once, and about 4.5% sits in the top ten. The source material was CD4+ or CD8+ T cells sorted from blood, sampled in a trial of the OX40 agonist ivuxolimab. Source of these receptors: an adult with an advanced solid tumor such as melanoma, head and neck, liver or kidney cancer.

V usage is TRBV7-3 and J usage is TRBJ1-2, with D tentatively TRBD1 (5 bases). The length of the CDR3 is 15 residues. Trimming took 3 bases from V and 4 from J, leaving 15 bases between them. The V gene's germline CDR1 is SGHTA and CDR2 FQGTGA. In DNA form, the CDR3 reads TGTGCCAGCAGCTTGCCCCCGCAGGGTACCTATGGCTACACCTTC. Translated: CASSLPPQGTYGYTF.

The chain recombines TRBV4-3 with TRBJ1-4; D possibly corresponds to TRBD1 (5 bases). The CDR3 is made up of 14 amino acids. Germline V gives CDR1 LGHNA, CDR2 YSLEER. Trimming took 4 bases from V and 7 from J, leaving 13 bases between them. CDR3 in amino acids: CASSLLGGGEKLFF. CDR3 in DNA: TGCGCCAGCAGCCTCCTGGGGGGGGGTGAAAAACTGTTTTTT.

The V gene is TRBV5-4, the J gene TRBJ2-3, with D unclear. The CDR3 covers 13 residues. The germline V gene encodes CDR1 SGHNT and CDR2 YYREEE (reference sequence). V shed 2 bases and J shed 4 bases, with 8 bases lying between them. This CDR3 is CASSFPTSDTQYF. CDR3 bases: TGTGCCAGCAGCTTCCCCACTTCAGATACGCAGTATTTT.

Only a few counts were recorded for this clone. This chain links TRBV27 with TRBJ2-5; the match to TRBD2 covers 8 bases. The CDR3 contains 15 residues. The ends lost 3 bases at V and 4 bases at J; junction bases unmatched: 7. Per the germline V gene, CDR1 is MNHEY and CDR2 is SMNVEV (reference sequence). The CDR3 region is CASSFYGRGGETQYF. Written as DNA, the CDR3 is TGTGCCAGCAGTTTCTACGGGAGGGGGGGAGAGACCCAGTACTTC.

CDR3 protein: CAWSVFVLLVSGNEQFF. CDR3 DNA sequence: TGTGCCTGGAGTGTATTTGTTCTGCTAGTTTCGGGCAATGAGCAGTTCTTC. The chain joins TRBV30 to TRBJ2-1, with D unclear. The CDR3 is 17 residues long. Germline V CDR1 and CDR2: GTSNPN, SVGIG (reference sequence). With 0 bases removed from V and 6 bases from J, the gap between germline ends came to 21 bases.

J is TRBJ2-3 and V is TRBV7-2; 9 positions agree with TRBD2. The CDR3 runs 16 residues. The germline gives CDR1 SGHTA, CDR2 FQGNSA. Trimming cost V 8 bases and J 1 base; bases outside gene matches: 10. Here the CDR3 DNA reads TGTGCCAGCCGGCCGGGCGGGAGGGCCGGCACAGATACGCAGTATTTT. It specifies CASRPGGRAGTDTQYF. Full variable domain (outside the CDR3, taken from reference TRBV7-2 and TRBJ2-3): GAGVSQSPSNKVTEKGKDVELRCDPISGHTALYWYRQSLGQGLEFLIYFQGNSAPDKSGLPSDRFSAERTGGSVSTLTIQRTQQEDSAVYLCASRPGGRAGTDTQYFGPGTRLTVL.

The genes are TRBV6-5 and TRBJ1-3; D call uncertain. Per germline, CDR1 MNHEY and CDR2 SVGAGI. The CDR3 consists of 15 residues. The ends were cut back, 7 bases at V and 0 bases at J, with 13 bases in the middle. CDR3 bases: TGTGCCAGCACCCCGGGTACAAGCTCTGGAAACACCATATATTTT. Encoded protein: CASTPGTSSGNTIYF.

V usage is TRBV30 and J usage is TRBJ2-3; possible D gene TRBD1, 7 bases. This CDR3 region has 14 residues. The V end lost 3 bases, the J end lost 5 bases, and 15 bases lay between the germline ends. Germline CDR1 and CDR2: GTSNPN and SVGIG (reference sequence). This chain's CDR3 is CAWSGGGIIDTQYF. The CDR3 bases are TGTGCCTGGAGCGGAGGGGGCATAATAGATACGCAGTATTTT.

The V and J genes are TRBV27 and TRBJ1-2; TRBD1 might be the D (5 bases). Germline assignment: CDR1 MNHEY and CDR2 SMNVEV (reference sequence). This CDR3 is 15 amino acids long. Trimming took off 0 bases at V and 6 bases at J, with 14 bases between the two ends. The DNA of the CDR3 is TGTGCCAGCAGTTTATCGTTCGGGGGAAGGCATGGCTACACCTTC. The encoded protein is CASSLSFGGRHGYTF.

The V gene is TRBV7-2, the J gene TRBJ1-1; unclear D gene. The CDR3 has 15 amino acids. The germline V gene encodes CDR1 SGHTA and CDR2 FQGNSA. The V and J ends lost 1 base and 5 bases respectively, with 14 bases between them. The CDR3 here is CASSLGARGKTEAFF. CDR3 DNA: TGTGCCAGCAGCTTAGGCGCCCGTGGGAAGACTGAAGCTTTCTTT.

This clone appeared a single time. Here the CDR3 reads CASSEQGRTEAFF. The DNA for the CDR3 is TGTGCCAGTAGTGAACAGGGGAGGACTGAAGCTTTCTTT. The rearrangement joins TRBV19 to TRBJ1-1; 7 nucleotides agree with TRBD1. Per the germline V gene, CDR1 is LNHDA and CDR2 is SQIVND (reference sequence). Unmatched junction bases numbered 5, after V lost 5 bases and J lost 5 bases. This CDR3 region has 13 residues.

The V call is TRBV6-1, the J call TRBJ1-6; D gene ambiguous. The CDR3 is 14 residues long. V dropped 4 bases and J dropped 4 bases, with 8 bases sitting between them. CDR1 is MNHNS and CDR2 is SASEGT in the germline V gene. CDR3 region: CASSVAEYNSPLHF. In DNA, the CDR3 is TGTGCCAGCAGTGTGGCCGAGTATAATTCACCCCTCCACTTT.

The genes are TRBV4-2 and TRBJ2-7; 14 bases match TRBD2. This CDR3 is 22 amino acids long. Trimming took 1 base from V and 0 from J; bases not matched to a gene: 17. Germline V gene sequence: CDR1 LGHNA, CDR2 YNFKEQ. The CDR3 coding sequence is TGTGCCAGCAGCCAAGGACTAGCGGGAGGGCAAAGACTCAGAGAAAGCTCCTACGAGCAGTACTTC. Encoded protein: CASSQGLAGGQRLRESSYEQYF.

The CDR3 bases are TGCGCCAGCAGCTTGGATCAGGGGGATGAAAAACTGTTTTTT. This sequence encodes CASSLDQGDEKLFF. The J gene is TRBJ1-4, the V gene TRBV5-1; 7 bases map to TRBD1. V lost 0 bases, J lost 6 bases, and 2 bases stayed unmatched. Germline V CDR1 and CDR2: SGHRS, YFSETQ. The CDR3 contains 14 residues.

The chain recombines TRBV2 with TRBJ2-3; 7 nucleotides agree with TRBD2. With V trimmed by 4 bases and J by 0 bases, 4 bases remained unmatched. The length of the CDR3 is 15 residues. Per the germline V gene, CDR1 is SNHLY and CDR2 is FYNNEI. DNA of the CDR3: TGTGCCAGCAGTGTCAGCGGGATTAGCACAGATACGCAGTATTTT. Protein sequence: CASSVSGISTDTQYF. Full variable domain (rest looked up from reference TRBV2 and TRBJ2-3): EPEVTQTPSHQVTQMGQEVILRCVPISNHLYFYWYRQILGQKVEFLVSFYNNEISEKSEIFDDQFSVERPDGSNFTLKIRSTKLEDSAMYFCASSVSGISTDTQYFGPGTRLTVL.

The chain carries TRBV5-1 and TRBJ2-1, with TRBD2 identical over 9 bases. V shed 1 base, J shed 10 bases, and the junction held 12 bases outside the gene matches. CDR1 is SGHRS, CDR2 YFSETQ, per germline. CDR3 size: 16 residues. CDR3 region: CASSLTRTSARWEQFF. The CDR3 DNA reads TGCGCCAGCAGCTTGACTCGGACTAGCGCTCGATGGGAGCAGTTCTTC.

The chain has TRBV28 and TRBJ1-1; D ambiguous. Between the trimmed V and J ends, which lost 2 bases and 7 bases, there was a span of 5 bases. There are 11 residues in the CDR3. Germline CDR1 is MDHEN and CDR2 is SYDVKM. The chain's CDR3 is CASSLNVEAFF. The DNA for the CDR3 is TGTGCCAGCAGTTTAAACGTTGAAGCTTTCTTT.